This TCR beta chain was recorded in a study of chemoradiotherapy in HPV16-positive cancers. Background on the study: A couple of HPV16-positive patients' cells yielded candidate HPV-specific clones and common motifs. Study-level points and caveats: HPV-specific T cells were functionally defined from only a couple of HPV16-positive patients. Candidate HPV-specific clones and E7-related TCR motifs grew in tumor during treatment.

Over chemoradiotherapy, repertoires were sampled more than once. Assay used: immunoSEQ multiplex PCR; TCRdb lists only in-frame clones, some missing. The repertoire has roughly 15,000 clones, 75% to 85% of them found once; the top ten carry approximately 10%. To note about this clone: Its antigen is undetermined.

This sequence was found in a human donor with HPV-associated anogenital cancer. The material was obtained from a patient who underwent chemoradiotherapy.

The CDR3 sequence is CASSHRTGEKLFF. The CDR3 DNA reads as TGTGCCAGCAGTCATAGGACAGGTGAAAAACTGTTTTTT. The rearrangement joins TRBV27 to TRBJ1-4; 7 bases align to TRBD1. The germline gives CDR1 MNHEY, CDR2 SMNVEV (reference sequence). The V gene end was trimmed by 5 bases and the J gene end by 7 bases; junction bases not matched to a gene: 4. The CDR3 runs 13 residues.